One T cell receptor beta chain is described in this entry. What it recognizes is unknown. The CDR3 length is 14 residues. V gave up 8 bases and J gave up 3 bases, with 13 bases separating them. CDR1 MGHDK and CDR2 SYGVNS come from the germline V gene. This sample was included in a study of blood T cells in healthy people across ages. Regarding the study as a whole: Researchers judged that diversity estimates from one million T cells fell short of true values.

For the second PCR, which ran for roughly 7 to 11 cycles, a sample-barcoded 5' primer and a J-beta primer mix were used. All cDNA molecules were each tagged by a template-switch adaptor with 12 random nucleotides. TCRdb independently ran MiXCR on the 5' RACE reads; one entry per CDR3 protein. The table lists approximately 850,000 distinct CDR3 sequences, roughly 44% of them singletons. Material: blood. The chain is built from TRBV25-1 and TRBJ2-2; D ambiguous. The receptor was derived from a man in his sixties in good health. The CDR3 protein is CASAGPSYTGELFF. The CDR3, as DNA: TGTGCCAGCGCCGGACCTTCCTACACCGGGGAGCTGTTTTTT.